This T cell receptor (beta chain) is from a study of OX40 agonist ivuxolimab in advanced cancers. The repertoire was sequenced with immunoSEQ multiplex PCR; TCRdb's copy has only in-frame clones and lacks some. This sample carries around 70,000 clones, about 85% of them seen once, and the ten largest clones take about 0.49%. J lost 1 base, V lost 5 bases, and 5 bases had no gene match. The germline CDR1 and CDR2 sequences are SGHTA and FQGNSA. The CDR3 is 15 amino acids. In regard to this clone: Its cognate antigen is unknown.

Study conclusions and caveats: With doses of 0.1 to 3.0 mg/kg, CD4+ and CD8+ blood T cells had undergone clonal expansion by week 6.

The source material was CD4+ or CD8+ T cells sorted from blood, sampled in a trial of the OX40 agonist ivuxolimab. The sequence came from an adult with an advanced solid tumor such as melanoma, head and neck, liver or kidney cancer. The chain recombines TRBV7-2 with TRBJ1-5; TRBD1 matches 7 bases. The CDR3 region has the DNA TGTGCCAGCAGCCTTAGCAGGGGGAGCAATCAGCCCCAGCATTTT. This sequence encodes CASSLSRGSNQPQHF.